One and the same sample provided the 9 T cell receptor beta chains below, sequenced in a study of T-cell reconstitution after alpha-beta-depleted transplantation in children (dated by TCRdb to 2015 to 2016). Receptor libraries were prepared by PCR. Reads for this sample came from an Illumina HiSeq 2500. Molecular barcoding was employed in the preparation of TCR libraries, with unique molecular identifiers being used to normalize TCRbeta repertoire quantification. The raw public data were reprocessed by TCRdb itself: fastp quality trimming at Q25, MiXCR clonotype calling, in-frame beta chains only. For every CDR3 protein sequence, its rows merge into one entry that carries the most common genes and DNA. Present in this sample are under 140,000 distinct CDR3 sequences, approximately 10% of which were seen just once. 8% of the sample is taken by the ten largest. The sample here was PBMCs from the stem cell graft donor, taken from the stem cell graft. These TCRs come from a human donor who donated a stem cell graft to a child with acute lymphoblastic leukemia.

This clonotype was recorded once. It may be a read error: a sequence one base away is much more abundant. The CDR3 ends on some other residue instead of the conserved phenylalanine or tryptophan, so this is likely a read error. The rearrangement uses TRBV12-3 or TRBV12-4 and TRBJ2-1, with TRBD1 matching over 10 bases. The CDR3 runs to 16 residues. Germline trimming cut 5 bases from V and 8 bases from J; bases unmatched to any gene: 12. CDR3 in amino acids: CASSPEPGQGTYEQFY. The CDR3 region has the DNA TGTGCCAGCAGTCCCGAGCCGGGACAGGGGACGTATGAGCAGTTCTAC.

This clonotype was seen many times. The chain carries TRBV29-1 and TRBJ2-3, with 7 bases that match TRBD1. V trimming: 7 bases; J trimming: 3 bases; junction bases outside the gene matches: 10. CDR3 length: 14 residues. Germline lookup yields CDR1 SQVTM and CDR2 ANQGSEA. The CDR3 DNA is TGCAGCGCTGGACAGGAGAGACTTACAGATACGCAGTATTTT. Amino acids: CSAGQERLTDTQYF.

In its sample, this clonotype was seen many times. The chain recombines TRBV15 with TRBJ1-2, with D perhaps matching TRBD1 (5 bases). The V and J ends lost 1 base and 0 bases respectively, with 6 bases between them. The germline gives CDR1 LNHNV, CDR2 YYDKDF (reference sequence). This CDR3 is 14 amino acids long. The CDR3 protein is CATSRVGANYGYTF. As DNA, the CDR3 is TGTGCCACCAGCAGAGTAGGGGCTAACTATGGCTACACCTTC.

This clonotype was detected many times. V and J are TRBV4-3 and TRBJ1-1; 7 bases line up with TRBD1. The germline V gene has CDR1 LGHNA and CDR2 YSLEER. The V gene end was trimmed by 0 bases and the J gene end by 2 bases; junction bases not matched to a gene: 6. The CDR3 has 16 residues. CDR3 coding DNA: TGCGCCAGCAGCCAAGATCCGACAGGGACCAACACTGAAGCTTTCTTT. The encoded protein is CASSQDPTGTNTEAFF.

The sample holds many counts of this clonotype. The chain joins TRBV3-1 to TRBJ2-7, with no clear D. The V end was cut by 2 bases, the J end by 0 bases, with 11 bases between. The CDR3 runs to 15 residues. Germline-derived CDR1 and CDR2 are LGHDT and YNNKEL (reference sequence). The CDR3 nucleotides are TGTGCCAGCAGCCAACTAAGCTCTCCCTCCTACGAGCAGTACTTC. It translates to CASSQLSSPSYEQYF.

There are many counts of this clonotype. This chain joins TRBV20-1 and TRBJ1-1, with TRBD1 identical over 9 bases. V was pared by 6 bases and J by 5 bases, with 10 bases of the junction left unmatched. This CDR3 contains 14 residues. Germline V gene sequence: CDR1 DFQATT, CDR2 SNEGSKA (reference sequence). CDR3 in DNA: TGCAGTGCCCTCTCAGACAGGGGGAAAACTGAAGCTTTCTTT. Protein product: CSALSDRGKTEAFF.

The chain is built from TRBV18 and TRBJ1-5, with D uncertain. This CDR3 is built from 15 residues. V lost 0 bases, J lost 2 bases, and 8 bases lay in between. Germline lookup yields CDR1 KGHSH and CDR2 LQKENI. The CDR3 spells CASSPPGRRNQPQHF. CDR3 DNA sequence: TGTGCCAGCTCACCACCCGGCAGGCGCAATCAGCCCCAGCATTTT.

This clonotype was counted ten times or more. V is TRBV10-3 and J is TRBJ1-2; the match to TRBD1 covers 7 bases. The V gene's germline CDR1 is ENHRY and CDR2 SYGVKD. Trimming at V came to 6 bases and at J to 4 bases, leaving 11 bases not matched to a gene. The CDR3 loop spans 15 amino acids. The CDR3 DNA sequence: TGTGCCATCAGGACCCCGGATGACAGGGTCTATGGCTACACCTTC. Protein: CAIRTPDDRVYGYTF.

This clonotype was recorded a few times. V and J are TRBV3-1 and TRBJ2-2; 7 bases fit TRBD2. Looked up from germline, CDR1 is LGHDT and CDR2 is YNNKEL (reference sequence). The CDR3 is 12 residues long. The chain's CDR3 is CVTGLLTGELFF. The CDR3 nucleotides are TGTGTCACGGGACTACTGACCGGGGAGCTGTTTTTT. Supplemented by reference TRBV3-1 and TRBJ2-2, the full variable domain reads DTAVSQTPKYLVTQMGNDKSIKCEQNLGHDTMYWYKQDSKKFLKIMFSYNNKELIINETVPNRFSPKSPDKAHLNLHINSLELGDSAVYFCVTGLLTGELFFGEGSRLTVL.